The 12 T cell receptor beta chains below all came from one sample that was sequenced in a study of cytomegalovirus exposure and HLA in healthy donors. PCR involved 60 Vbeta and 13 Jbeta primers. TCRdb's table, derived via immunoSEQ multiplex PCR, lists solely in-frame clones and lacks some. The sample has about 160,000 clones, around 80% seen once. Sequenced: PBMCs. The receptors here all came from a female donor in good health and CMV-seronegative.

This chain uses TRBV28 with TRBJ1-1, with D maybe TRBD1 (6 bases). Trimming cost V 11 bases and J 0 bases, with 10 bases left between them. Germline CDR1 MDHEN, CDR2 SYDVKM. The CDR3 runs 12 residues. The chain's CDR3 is CAAGAVNTEAFF. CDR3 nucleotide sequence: TGTGCCGCGGGGGCGGTGAACACTGAAGCTTTCTTT.

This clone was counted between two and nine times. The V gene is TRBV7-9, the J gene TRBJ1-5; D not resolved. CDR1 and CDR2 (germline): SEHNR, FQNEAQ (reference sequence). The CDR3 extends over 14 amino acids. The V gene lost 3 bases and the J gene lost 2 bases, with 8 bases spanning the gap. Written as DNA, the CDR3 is TGTGCCAGCAGCTTCCAGGCAGGCAATCAGCCCCAGCATTTT. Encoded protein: CASSFQAGNQPQHF.

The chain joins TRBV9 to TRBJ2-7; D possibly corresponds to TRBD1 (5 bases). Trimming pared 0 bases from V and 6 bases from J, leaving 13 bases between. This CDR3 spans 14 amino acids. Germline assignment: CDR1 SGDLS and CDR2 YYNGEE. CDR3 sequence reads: CASSVARQTSEQYF. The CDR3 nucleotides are TGTGCCAGCAGCGTAGCAAGACAGACGTCCGAGCAGTACTTC.

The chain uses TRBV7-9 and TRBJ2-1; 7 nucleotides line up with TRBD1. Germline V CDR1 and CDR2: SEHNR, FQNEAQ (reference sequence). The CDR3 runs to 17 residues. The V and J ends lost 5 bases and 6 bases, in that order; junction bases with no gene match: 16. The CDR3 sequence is CASSQIPGGLGSNEQFF. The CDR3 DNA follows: TGTGCCAGCAGCCAAATTCCAGGGGGTTTGGGGTCCAATGAGCAGTTCTTC.

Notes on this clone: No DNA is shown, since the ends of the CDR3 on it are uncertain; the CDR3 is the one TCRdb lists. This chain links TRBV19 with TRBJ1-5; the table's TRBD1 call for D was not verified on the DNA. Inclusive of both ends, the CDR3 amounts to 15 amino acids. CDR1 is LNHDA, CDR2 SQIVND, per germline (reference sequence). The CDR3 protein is CASTSAGVRNQPQHF.

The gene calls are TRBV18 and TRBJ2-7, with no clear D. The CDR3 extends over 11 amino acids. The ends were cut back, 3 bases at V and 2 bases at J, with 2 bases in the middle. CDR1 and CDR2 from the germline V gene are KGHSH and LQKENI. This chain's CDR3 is CASSPAYEQYF. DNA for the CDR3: TGTGCCAGCTCACCCGCCTACGAGCAGTACTTC.

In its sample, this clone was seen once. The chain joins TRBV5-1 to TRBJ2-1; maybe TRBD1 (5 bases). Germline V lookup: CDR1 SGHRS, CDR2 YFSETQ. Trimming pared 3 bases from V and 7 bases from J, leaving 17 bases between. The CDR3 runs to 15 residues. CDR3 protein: CASSSGAKSWNEQFF. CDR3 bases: TGCGCCAGCAGCTCTGGGGCTAAGTCCTGGAATGAGCAGTTCTTC.

The CDR3 coding sequence is TGTGCCAGCAGCTTAGCCAGAGGAACGAATGAGCAGTTCTTC. Translated, it gives CASSLARGTNEQFF. The chain employs TRBV7-2 and TRBJ2-1; no definite D call. The CDR3 consists of 14 residues. V lost 0 bases, J lost 7 bases, and 10 bases lay in between. Germline V gene data show CDR1 as SGHTA and CDR2 as FQGNSA.

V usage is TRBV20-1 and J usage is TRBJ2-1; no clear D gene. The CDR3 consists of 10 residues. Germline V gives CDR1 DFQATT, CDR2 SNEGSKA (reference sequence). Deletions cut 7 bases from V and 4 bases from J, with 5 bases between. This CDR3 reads CSGQYNEQFF. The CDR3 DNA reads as TGCAGTGGTCAATACAATGAGCAGTTCTTC.

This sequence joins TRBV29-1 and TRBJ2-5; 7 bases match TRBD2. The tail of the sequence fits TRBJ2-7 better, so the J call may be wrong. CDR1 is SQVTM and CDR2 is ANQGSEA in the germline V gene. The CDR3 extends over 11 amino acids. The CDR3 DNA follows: TGCAGCGTTTCGGGAGGCAGCGAGCAGTACTTC. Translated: CSVSGGSEQYF.

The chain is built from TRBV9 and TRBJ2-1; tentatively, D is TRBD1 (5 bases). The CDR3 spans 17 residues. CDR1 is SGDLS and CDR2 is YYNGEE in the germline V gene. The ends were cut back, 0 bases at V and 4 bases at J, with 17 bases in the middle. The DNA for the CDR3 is TGTGCCAGCAGCGTAGGGGGCAGCCCGTCCTTATACAATGAGCAGTTCTTC. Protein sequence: CASSVGGSPSLYNEQFF.

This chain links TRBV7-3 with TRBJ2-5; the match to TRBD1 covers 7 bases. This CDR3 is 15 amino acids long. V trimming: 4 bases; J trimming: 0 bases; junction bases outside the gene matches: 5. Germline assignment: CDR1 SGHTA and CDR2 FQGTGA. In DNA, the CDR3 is TGTGCCAGCAGCTCCGAGGGGGCCAACCAAGAGACCCAGTACTTC. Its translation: CASSSEGANQETQYF.